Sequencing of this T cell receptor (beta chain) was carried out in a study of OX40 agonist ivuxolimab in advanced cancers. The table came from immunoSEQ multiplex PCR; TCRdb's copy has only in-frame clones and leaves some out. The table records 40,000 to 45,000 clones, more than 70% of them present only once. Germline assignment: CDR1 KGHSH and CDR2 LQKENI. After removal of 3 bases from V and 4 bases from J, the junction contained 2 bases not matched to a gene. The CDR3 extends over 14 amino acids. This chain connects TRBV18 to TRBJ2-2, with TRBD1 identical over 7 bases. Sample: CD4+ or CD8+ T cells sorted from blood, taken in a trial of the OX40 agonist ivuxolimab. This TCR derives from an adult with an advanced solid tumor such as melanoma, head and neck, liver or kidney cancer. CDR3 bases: TGTGCCAGCTCACCGGCAGGGGGCACCGGGGAGCTGTTTTTT. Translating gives CASSPAGGTGELFF.